Below, 14 T cell receptor beta chains from the same sample are listed, as sequenced in a study of shared clonotypes between healthy human individuals (dated by TCRdb to the early 2020s). Library method: the immunoSEQ multiplex PCR assay. What TCRdb holds here is the immuneACCESS table cut down to in-frame rearrangements. Part of the clones is not present; checked against another copy, under half of the missing clones reflect an unresolved V gene, and the others are unexplained. For this sample there are just over 2,000,000 clones; over 85% appear just once. The top ten hold around 1.1% of the sample. CD8 naive samples were obtained by positive selection for CCR7 among CD45RO-negative cells, yielding a CD45RA+CCR7+ population from which TemRA cells were excluded. Specimen: naive CD8+ T cells sorted from blood. The cell subset or site label, as the study defines it: CD45RA+CCR7+. The receptors were sampled from a man aged 18 to 35 in good health.

The chain has TRBV27 and TRBJ2-1; 9 bases map to TRBD2. Looked up from germline, CDR1 is MNHEY and CDR2 is SMNVEV (reference sequence). The CDR3 is 14 amino acids. The junction had 2 bases not matched to a gene; V was cut back by 6 bases and J by 2 bases. The CDR3 region is CASRVAGAYNEQFF. CDR3 in DNA: TGTGCCAGCAGGGTAGCGGGAGCCTACAATGAGCAGTTCTTC.

This chain connects TRBV29-1 to TRBJ2-5; a weak D match, TRBD1 (5 bases). This CDR3 spans 14 amino acids. Germline loops: CDR1 SQVTM, CDR2 ANQGSEA. V lost 3 bases, J lost 2 bases, and 13 bases lay in between. The CDR3 spells CSVELGQWQETQYF. The CDR3 nucleotides read TGCAGCGTTGAGCTCGGACAATGGCAAGAGACCCAGTACTTC.

The CDR3 here is CASTDHRDSNGDEQFF. Written as DNA, the CDR3 is TGTGCCAGCACCGACCACCGGGACTCCAACGGGGATGAGCAGTTCTTC. This chain links TRBV13 with TRBJ2-1; a weak D match, TRBD2 (6 bases). V was pared by 7 bases and J by 8 bases, with 24 bases between. This CDR3 comprises 16 residues. Germline loops: CDR1 PRHDT, CDR2 FYEKMQ (reference sequence).

CDR3 coding DNA: TGTGCCAGCAGGGGGGCACTAAGCTCCTACGAGCAGTACTTC. This sequence encodes CASRGALSSYEQYF. The V call is TRBV6-5, the J call TRBJ2-7; tentatively, D is TRBD1 (6 bases). The CDR3 is 14 amino acids. V shed 6 bases and J shed 0 bases, with 12 bases lying between them. The germline gives CDR1 MNHEY, CDR2 SVGAGI.

DNA for the CDR3: TGTGCCAGCAGCTCCCTCAGAGATACGCAGTATTTT. Protein: CASSSLRDTQYF. The V call is TRBV7-9, the J call TRBJ2-3; D call uncertain. Germline V lookup: CDR1 SEHNR, CDR2 FQNEAQ (reference sequence). V shed 4 bases and J shed 5 bases, with 7 bases lying between them. CDR3 size: 12 residues.

The table lists this clone with a count of one. The chain combines TRBV9 with TRBJ2-7; TRBD2 matches at 8 bases. The germline CDR1 and CDR2 sequences are SGDLS and YYNGEE. The CDR3 spans 13 residues. Unmatched junction bases numbered 5, after V lost 4 bases and J lost 5 bases. DNA of the CDR3: TGTGCCAGCAGCAGCGGGAGTTTCCACGAGCAGTACTTC. Protein sequence: CASSSGSFHEQYF.

This chain links TRBV4-3 with TRBJ1-1; maybe TRBD1 (5 bases). The CDR3 consists of 17 residues. The V end was cut by 4 bases, the J end by 0 bases, with 18 bases between. Germline CDR1 is LGHNA and CDR2 is YSLEER. The CDR3 region has the DNA TGCGCCAGCAGCCGCCTCGGGGCAGGGACTCTGAACACTGAAGCTTTCTTT. This encodes CASSRLGAGTLNTEAFF.

Points on this clone: The same CDR3 arises from other DNA sequences in this sample as well. The chain joins TRBV5-1 to TRBJ2-1, with 8 positions matching TRBD1. The CDR3 is 15 amino acids. With 0 bases clipped from V and 6 bases from J, the junction kept 5 bases outside the gene matches. Germline CDR1 is SGHRS and CDR2 is YFSETQ. CDR3 sequence: CASSLAQGARNEQFF. The CDR3 coding sequence is TGCGCCAGCAGCTTGGCCCAGGGGGCGCGCAATGAGCAGTTCTTC.

The J gene is TRBJ2-3, the V gene TRBV28; the D gene is possibly TRBD1 (7 bases). CDR3 length equals 18 residues. Trimming removed 6 bases at V and 6 bases at J, with 28 bases between. Germline V CDR1 and CDR2: MDHEN, SYDVKM. The chain's CDR3 is CASRQTGLLTSTFDTQYF. DNA for the CDR3: TGTGCCAGCAGACAGACAGGGCTCCTCACTAGCACATTCGATACGCAGTATTTT.

The genes are TRBV7-6 and TRBJ2-7; TRBD1 aligns across 8 bases. The V gene end was trimmed by 0 bases and the J gene end by 6 bases; junction bases not matched to a gene: 4. The CDR3 extends over 14 amino acids. Germline V CDR1 and CDR2: SGHVS, FNYEAQ. In DNA, the CDR3 is TGTGCCAGCAGCTTAGCCGGGACAGGTACCGAGCAGTACTTC. Protein product: CASSLAGTGTEQYF.

J is TRBJ2-5 and V is TRBV7-9; possibly TRBD1 for D (6 bases). The CDR3 loop spans 19 amino acids. The ends were cut back, 5 bases at V and 5 bases at J, with 30 bases in the middle. Germline V gene lookup returns CDR1 SEHNR and CDR2 FQNEAQ (reference sequence). The CDR3 region is CASSPERRTADFRGETQYF. CDR3 coding DNA: TGTGCCAGCAGCCCGGAGAGACGGACAGCCGATTTCAGGGGTGAGACCCAGTACTTC.

The rearrangement links TRBV11-2 to TRBJ1-6; TRBD1 matches 8 bases. This CDR3 comprises 17 residues. Germline trimming cut 0 bases from V and 6 bases from J; bases unmatched to any gene: 7. Germline CDR1 reads SGHAT; CDR2 reads FQNNGV. The CDR3 nucleotides read TGTGCCAGCAGCTTAGACCGACAGGGGATGGGTAATTCACCCCTCCACTTT. This encodes CASSLDRQGMGNSPLHF.

This chain links TRBV11-2 with TRBJ2-3; 7 bases map to TRBD2. This CDR3 spans 15 amino acids. The germline gives CDR1 SGHAT, CDR2 FQNNGV. Trimming removed 2 bases from V and 5 bases from J; junction bases left unmatched: 7. The CDR3 DNA is TGTGCCAGCAGCTTATCGGGAGGAGGTGGAGATACGCAGTATTTT. It is translated as CASSLSGGGGDTQYF.

This chain links TRBV5-6 with TRBJ1-2; D may be TRBD1 (5 bases). The CDR3 length is 13 residues. V shed 4 bases and J shed 4 bases, with 11 bases lying between them. Germline V gene sequence: CDR1 SGHDT, CDR2 YYEEEE. This chain's CDR3 is CASSPWGGYGYTF. CDR3 coding DNA: TGTGCCAGCAGCCCGTGGGGGGGCTATGGCTACACCTTC.